This TCR beta chain was documented in a study of blood T cell repertoires in COVID-19. The wider study: Samples representing acute and convalescent COVID-19 were sourced from the United States, Italy and Spain. T cells, B-cell-depleted T cells, or PBMCs supplied cDNA or gDNA.

Germline lookup yields CDR1 SGHRS and CDR2 YFSETQ. V was pared by 0 bases and J by 6 bases, with 6 bases of the junction left unmatched. The CDR3 sequence is 17 residues long. Original analysis: Using reference gene primer amplification, nucleated cell counts were estimated. Here immunoSEQ multiplex PCR was the method, and the copy in TCRdb shows in-frame clones only, minus some. That table furnishes V, J and clone size, whereas the DNA furnished D and trimming. This sample yields some 87,000 clones, of which about 76% are seen a single time; 20% belongs to the top ten. The rearrangement joins TRBV5-1 to TRBJ2-1; 13 bases map to TRBD2. Sequencing was carried out using peripheral blood. This TCR was recovered from a woman of 80 years or more with active or convalescent COVID-19. The CDR3 is CASSLGGLAGYSNEQFF. In nucleotides, the CDR3 is TGCGCCAGCAGCTTGGGGGGACTAGCGGGGTACAGCAATGAGCAGTTCTTC.